Listed below are T cell receptor beta chains from one sample, sequenced in a study of regulatory T cells in long-lasting Graves disease. TCRdb itself ran the multiplex PCR reads through MiXCR, one entry per CDR3 protein. The sample has 350,000 to 550,000 distinct CDR3 sequences; approximately 15% are singletons. These data were also reused for a study on T cells in Graves' hyperthyroidism and ophthalmopathy.

This specimen consisted of peripheral blood mononuclear cells (PBMCs), obtained at new diagnosis, from a patient treated with antithyroid drugs. All receptors derive from a woman aged 50 to 60 with Graves disease. Each CDR3 is given with its conserved first and last residue. Fields, in order: V gene, clone size, J gene, D gene, CDR3 protein, CDR3 DNA. D genes are given only for firm matches. Size values are once, few and many counts, or a class for expanded clones, and some rows have none.

V gene: TRBV4-2
clone size: few
J gene: TRBJ1-3
D gene: -
CDR3 protein: CASSQAGPRNTIYF
CDR3 DNA: TGTGCCAGCAGCCAAGCAGGCCCCAGAAACACCATATATTTT

V gene: TRBV7-9
clone size: many
J gene: TRBJ2-7
D gene: -
CDR3 protein: CASSLFQGLEQYF
CDR3 DNA: TGTGCCAGCAGCTTATTTCAGGGTTTGGAGCAGTACTTC

V gene: TRBV6-1
clone size: many
J gene: TRBJ2-7
D gene: TRBD2
CDR3 protein: CASRQPGLTYEQYF
CDR3 DNA: TGTGCCAGCAGGCAACCGGGACTAACCTACGAGCAGTACTTC

V gene: TRBV24-1
clone size: -
J gene: TRBJ1-4
D gene: -
CDR3 protein: CATSHRVPATNEKLFF
CDR3 DNA: TGTGCCACCAGCCACAGGGTACCCGCAACTAATGAAAAACTGTTTTTT

V gene: TRBV28
clone size: -
J gene: TRBJ2-1
D gene: -
CDR3 protein: CASRHTTSSYNEQFF
CDR3 DNA: TGTGCCAGCAGACACACAACGAGCTCCTACAATGAGCAGTTCTTC

V gene: TRBV28
clone size: -
J gene: TRBJ2-7
D gene: TRBD2
CDR3 protein: CASSFGTSGSLSYEQYF
CDR3 DNA: TGTGCCAGCAGTTTCGGGACTAGCGGGAGTTTATCCTACGAGCAGTACTTC

V gene: TRBV27
clone size: few
J gene: TRBJ2-2
D gene: TRBD2
CDR3 protein: CASSLWGSGSIGGELFF
CDR3 DNA: TGTGCCAGCAGTTTATGGGGTAGCGGGAGTATAGGCGGGGAGCTGTTTTTT

V gene: TRBV28
clone size: many
J gene: TRBJ1-2
D gene: TRBD1
CDR3 protein: CASRTTGVIGYTF
CDR3 DNA: TGTGCCAGCAGAACGACAGGGGTGATTGGCTACACCTTC

V gene: TRBV11-2
clone size: many
J gene: TRBJ2-5
D gene: -
CDR3 protein: CASSPYGETQYF
CDR3 DNA: TGTGCCAGCAGTCCCTACGGAGAGACCCAGTACTTC

V gene: TRBV24-1
clone size: many
J gene: TRBJ2-1
D gene: TRBD2
CDR3 protein: CATSDFGTSGSGDYNEQFF
CDR3 DNA: TGTGCCACCAGTGATTTTGGGACTAGCGGGAGTGGTGACTACAATGAGCAGTTCTTC

V gene: TRBV25-1
clone size: -
J gene: TRBJ2-3
D gene: -
CDR3 protein: CASSEGPPRNTQYF
CDR3 DNA: TGTGCCAGCAGTGAGGGGCCTCCCCGTAATACGCAGTATTTT

V gene: TRBV6-2/TRBV6-3
clone size: few
J gene: TRBJ1-2
D gene: -
CDR3 protein: CASSYDSFNYGYTF
CDR3 DNA: TGTGCCAGCAGTTACGACAGTTTTAACTATGGCTACACCTTC

V gene: TRBV12-3/TRBV12-4
clone size: many
J gene: TRBJ2-1
D gene: -
CDR3 protein: CASRTADHEQFF
CDR3 DNA: TGTGCCAGCAGAACCGCCGATCATGAGCAGTTCTTC

V gene: TRBV27
clone size: -
J gene: TRBJ2-3
D gene: -
CDR3 protein: CASRAGGKVDTQYF
CDR3 DNA: TGTGCCAGCAGGGCTGGGGGCAAGGTGGATACGCAGTATTTT

V gene: TRBV6-2/TRBV6-3
clone size: many
J gene: TRBJ1-4
D gene: -
CDR3 protein: CASSYSRRGGAHEKLFF
CDR3 DNA: TGTGCCAGCAGTTACTCCCGACGGGGGGGAGCTCATGAAAAACTGTTTTTT

V gene: TRBV7-2
clone size: many
J gene: TRBJ1-3
D gene: -
CDR3 protein: CASSPRLHRQAISGNTIYF
CDR3 DNA: TGTGCCAGCAGCCCGCGTTTACACCGACAGGCAATCTCTGGAAACACCATATATTTT

V gene: TRBV6-2/TRBV6-3
clone size: -
J gene: TRBJ1-1
D gene: -
CDR3 protein: CASSGTGGDTEAFF
CDR3 DNA: TGTGCCAGCAGTGGGACCGGCGGAGACACTGAAGCTTTCTTT

V gene: TRBV7-9
clone size: -
J gene: TRBJ2-7
D gene: -
CDR3 protein: CASSPPGSEYEQYF
CDR3 DNA: TGTGCCAGCAGCCCGCCAGGGAGCGAATACGAGCAGTACTTC

V gene: TRBV10-3
clone size: -
J gene: TRBJ2-1
D gene: -
CDR3 protein: CAKNREQNEQFF
CDR3 DNA: TGTGCCAAGAACCGGGAACAGAATGAGCAGTTCTTC

V gene: TRBV28
clone size: few
J gene: TRBJ1-3
D gene: -
CDR3 protein: CASSPTTDLYSGNTIYF
CDR3 DNA: TGTGCCAGCAGTCCTACGACAGACCTCTACTCTGGAAACACCATATATTTT

V gene: TRBV3-1
clone size: many
J gene: TRBJ1-1
D gene: -
CDR3 protein: CASSQEGQVANTEAFF
CDR3 DNA: TGTGCCAGCAGCCAAGAAGGGCAGGTCGCGAACACTGAAGCTTTCTTT

V gene: TRBV29-1
clone size: many
J gene: TRBJ2-1
D gene: -
CDR3 protein: CSVVGDSAGSPQFF
CDR3 DNA: TGCAGCGTTGTTGGGGACTCGGCGGGATCGCCACAGTTCTTC

V gene: TRBV6-5
clone size: -
J gene: TRBJ2-3
D gene: -
CDR3 protein: CASSYTPLDTQYF
CDR3 DNA: TGTGCCAGCAGTTACACCCCACTCGATACGCAGTATTTT

V gene: TRBV20-1
clone size: many
J gene: TRBJ2-7
D gene: -
CDR3 protein: CSAPGDANYEQYF
CDR3 DNA: TGCAGTGCGCCGGGGGACGCGAACTACGAGCAGTACTTC

V gene: TRBV12-3/TRBV12-4
clone size: many
J gene: TRBJ2-2
D gene: -
CDR3 protein: CASSRDGPNTGELFF
CDR3 DNA: TGTGCCAGCAGTCGGGACGGACCGAACACCGGGGAGCTGTTTTTT

V gene: TRBV12-3/TRBV12-4
clone size: many
J gene: TRBJ1-1
D gene: TRBD1
CDR3 protein: CASTMGQEAFF
CDR3 DNA: TGTGCCAGCACCATGGGACAGGAAGCTTTCTTT

V gene: TRBV12-3/TRBV12-4
clone size: few
J gene: TRBJ2-1
D gene: TRBD1
CDR3 protein: CASSSTGLNEQFF
CDR3 DNA: TGTGCCAGCAGTTCGACAGGGCTGAATGAGCAGTTCTTC

V gene: TRBV29-1
clone size: many
J gene: TRBJ2-5
D gene: -
CDR3 protein: CSVHEQEETQYF
CDR3 DNA: TGCAGCGTTCATGAACAAGAAGAGACCCAGTACTTC

V gene: TRBV13
clone size: -
J gene: TRBJ2-7
D gene: -
CDR3 protein: CASSPKGGSTHYEQYF
CDR3 DNA: TGTGCCAGCAGCCCAAAGGGGGGCTCGACCCACTACGAGCAGTACTTC

V gene: TRBV28
clone size: -
J gene: TRBJ1-2
D gene: -
CDR3 protein: CASSSADYGYTF
CDR3 DNA: TGTGCCAGCAGTTCGGCCGACTATGGCTACACCTTC

V gene: TRBV4-1
clone size: few
J gene: TRBJ2-7
D gene: -
CDR3 protein: CASSQSRGSSYEQYF
CDR3 DNA: TGCGCCAGCAGCCAAAGCAGGGGAAGCTCCTACGAGCAGTACTTC

V gene: TRBV7-9
clone size: few
J gene: TRBJ2-7
D gene: -
CDR3 protein: CASSPNHIPQTGGPSGRNSYEQYF
CDR3 DNA: TGTGCCAGCAGCCCAAACCATATCCCCCAAACAGGGGGCCCTAGCGGGAGAAACTCCTACGAGCAGTACTTC

V gene: TRBV7-3
clone size: -
J gene: TRBJ2-2
D gene: TRBD1
CDR3 protein: CASSRRQGPNTGELFF
CDR3 DNA: TGTGCCAGCAGCCGAAGACAGGGGCCGAACACCGGGGAGCTGTTTTTT

V gene: TRBV3-1
clone size: -
J gene: TRBJ2-1
D gene: TRBD2
CDR3 protein: CASTGLAGGNKQFF
CDR3 DNA: TGTGCCAGCACGGGACTAGCGGGGGGAAATAAGCAGTTCTTC

V gene: TRBV5-1
clone size: many
J gene: TRBJ2-1
D gene: TRBD2
CDR3 protein: CASSRGLAGDNEQFF
CDR3 DNA: TGCGCCAGCAGCCGTGGGCTAGCGGGGGACAATGAGCAGTTCTTC

V gene: TRBV28
clone size: many
J gene: TRBJ1-6
D gene: -
CDR3 protein: CASTSGAEGNSPLHF
CDR3 DNA: TGTGCCAGCACGTCTGGGGCAGAAGGTAATTCACCCCTCCACTTT

V gene: TRBV29-1
clone size: many
J gene: TRBJ2-3
D gene: TRBD2
CDR3 protein: CSALLAGGTDTQYF
CDR3 DNA: TGCAGCGCTCTACTAGCGGGAGGCACAGATACGCAGTATTTT

V gene: TRBV30
clone size: -
J gene: TRBJ2-4
D gene: TRBD2
CDR3 protein: CAWSGPAGAKNIQYF
CDR3 DNA: TGTGCCTGGAGTGGGCCAGCGGGGGCCAAAAACATTCAGTACTTC

V gene: TRBV7-9
clone size: -
J gene: TRBJ2-1
D gene: -
CDR3 protein: CASSPARTGQEQFF
CDR3 DNA: TGTGCCAGCAGCCCGGCAAGGACCGGCCAGGAGCAGTTCTTC

V gene: TRBV19
clone size: few
J gene: TRBJ2-3
D gene: -
CDR3 protein: CAPGLRTDTQYF
CDR3 DNA: TGTGCCCCGGGGCTCCGCACAGATACGCAGTATTTT

V gene: TRBV28
clone size: many
J gene: TRBJ2-7
D gene: -
CDR3 protein: CATRSNPTHYEQYF
CDR3 DNA: TGTGCCACAAGGTCAAACCCAACCCACTACGAGCAGTACTTC

V gene: TRBV6-1
clone size: many
J gene: TRBJ2-1
D gene: -
CDR3 protein: CASSQGPGYNEQFF
CDR3 DNA: TGTGCCAGCAGCCAAGGGCCGGGCTACAATGAGCAGTTCTTC